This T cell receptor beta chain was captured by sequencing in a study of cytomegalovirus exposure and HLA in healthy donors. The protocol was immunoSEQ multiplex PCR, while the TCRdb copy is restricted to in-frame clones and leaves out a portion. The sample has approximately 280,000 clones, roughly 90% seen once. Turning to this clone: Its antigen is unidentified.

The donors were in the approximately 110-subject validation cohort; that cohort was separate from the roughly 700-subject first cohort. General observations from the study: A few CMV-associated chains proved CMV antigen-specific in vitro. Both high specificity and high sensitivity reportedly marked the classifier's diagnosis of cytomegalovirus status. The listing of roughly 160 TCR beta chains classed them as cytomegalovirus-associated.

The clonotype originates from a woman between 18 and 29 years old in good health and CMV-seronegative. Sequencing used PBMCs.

The CDR3 region has the DNA TGTGCAAGTCGGGGAACGGGGGAAAAACTGTTTTTT. Residues: CASRGTGEKLFF. The chain joins TRBV12-2 to TRBJ1-4. TRBV12-2 has pseudogene status. This CDR3 contains 12 residues.